The 23 T cell receptor beta chains in this list originate from one sample, sequenced in a study of blood T cell repertoires in COVID-19. Assay: immunoSEQ multiplex PCR; the TCRdb copy retains only in-frame clones and omits some. The sample has about 180,000 clones; approximately 85% are singletons. The sample was PBMCs or T cells enriched from blood (not recorded which). The receptors stem from a young woman who had recovered from COVID-19.

This sequence joins TRBV5-6 and TRBJ2-7; D is possibly TRBD2 (6 bases). Per germline, CDR1 SGHDT and CDR2 YYEEEE. This CDR3 contains 16 residues. The ends were cut back, 3 bases at V and 3 bases at J, with 19 bases in the middle. The CDR3 reads CASSSLLGGTFYEQYF. The CDR3 bases are TGTGCCAGCAGCTCACTGCTAGGCGGGACCTTCTACGAGCAGTACTTC.

The chain joins TRBV24-1 to TRBJ2-2, with 7 bases aligning to TRBD1. The CDR3 consists of 15 residues. Germline V gene data show CDR1 as KGHDR and CDR2 as SFDVKD. The V and J ends lost 5 bases and 2 bases, in that order; junction bases with no gene match: 4. CDR3 DNA sequence: TGTGCCACCAGTGCGGGACAGACAAACACCGGGGAGCTGTTTTTT. It is translated as CATSAGQTNTGELFF.

The rearrangement uses TRBV7-9 and TRBJ1-5; 7 bases map to TRBD1. The germline V gene has CDR1 SEHNR and CDR2 FQNEAQ (reference sequence). The CDR3 has 15 amino acids. Trimming cost V 2 bases and J 5 bases; bases outside gene matches: 6. CDR3 residues: CASSLTQGQDQPQHF. Here the CDR3 DNA reads TGTGCCAGCAGCTTAACACAGGGGCAGGATCAGCCCCAGCATTTT. The variable domain in full, completed from reference TRBV7-9 and TRBJ1-5, reads DTGVSQNPRHKITKRGQNVTFRCDPISEHNRLYWYRQTLGQGPEFLTYFQNEAQLEKSRLLSDRFSAERPKGSFSTLEIQRTEQGDSAMYLCASSLTQGQDQPQHFGDGTRLSIL.

The gene calls are TRBV25-1 and TRBJ1-6; TRBD1 aligns across 7 bases. V lost 4 bases, J lost 14 bases, and 11 bases stayed unmatched. The V gene's germline CDR1 is MGHDK and CDR2 SYGVNS. This CDR3 has 14 amino acids. The CDR3 is CASSADRESVALHF. The CDR3 DNA reads as TGTGCCAGCAGTGCAGACAGGGAAAGTGTGGCCCTCCACTTT.

CDR3 residues: CASRVIQGANSPLHF. In nucleotides, the CDR3 is TGTGCCAGCAGGGTTATCCAGGGGGCGAATTCACCCCTCCACTTT. The V and J genes are TRBV28 and TRBJ1-6; 8 positions match TRBD1. The CDR3 spans 15 residues. Germline CDR1 MDHEN, CDR2 SYDVKM. J was trimmed by 7 bases and V by 6 bases; bases with no gene match: 8.

The V gene is TRBV11-1, the J gene TRBJ2-3, with D maybe TRBD2 (5 bases). This CDR3 region has 16 residues. V lost 3 bases and J lost 0, with 13 bases in between. CDR1 is SGHAT and CDR2 is FQDESV in the germline V gene (reference sequence). The CDR3 reads CASSFLSGTSTDTQYF. The CDR3 nucleotides are TGTGCCAGCAGCTTCTTAAGCGGAACTAGCACAGATACGCAGTATTTT.

This clone was observed a single time. The J gene is TRBJ2-7, the V gene TRBV27, with TRBD1 matching 11 bases. V gave up 4 bases and J gave up 12 bases; unmatched junction bases: 8. This CDR3 is built from 13 residues. The V gene's germline CDR1 is MNHEY and CDR2 SMNVEV (reference sequence). CDR3: CASSWDRGAPRYF. Here the CDR3 DNA reads TGTGCCAGCAGTTGGGACAGGGGGGCCCCGCGGTACTTC.

This chain links TRBV12-5 with TRBJ2-2, with TRBD2 matching 8 bases. There are 15 residues in the CDR3. The V and J ends lost 7 bases and 4 bases, in that order; junction bases with no gene match: 8. Germline lookup yields CDR1 LGHNT and CDR2 FRNRAP. In nucleotides, the CDR3 is TGTGCTAGTGCCAGAAGCGGGGGCGGCACCGGGGAGCTGTTTTTT. It codes for CASARSGGGTGELFF.

In its sample, this clone was seen once. The chain employs TRBV14 and TRBJ2-3; D is ambiguous. The CDR3 has 13 amino acids. Per the germline V gene, CDR1 is SGHDN and CDR2 is FVKESK. V lost 9 bases and J 2 bases, leaving 12 bases between the germline ends. The CDR3 is CASRVTNTDTQYF. In nucleotides, the CDR3 is TGTGCCAGTAGAGTAACGAACACAGATACGCAGTATTTT.

The V call is TRBV2, the J call TRBJ1-2; TRBD1 aligns across 7 bases. Trimming cost V 5 bases and J 2 bases; bases outside gene matches: 5. This CDR3 has 14 amino acids. Per germline, CDR1 SNHLY and CDR2 FYNNEI. The CDR3 nucleotides read TGTGCCAGCAGTCCTAGGACAGGAAACTATGGCTACACCTTC. It codes for CASSPRTGNYGYTF.

Comment on this clone: Mismatch with germline at one junction end may stem from a read error. This sequence joins TRBV7-7 and TRBJ1-5; D is ambiguous. CDR1 and CDR2 from the germline V gene are SSHAT and FNYEAQ (reference sequence). This CDR3 is built from 16 residues. DNA for the CDR3: TGTGCTAGCAGCTTAATGGACGAGGGAAGCAATCAGCCCCAGCATTTT. It codes for CASSLMDEGSNQPQHF.

The chain links TRBV28 to TRBJ1-3, with D unclear. This CDR3 spans 15 amino acids. The V gene's germline CDR1 is MDHEN and CDR2 SYDVKM. V lost 2 bases, J lost 4 bases, and 12 bases lay in between. CDR3 DNA sequence: TGTGCCAGCAGTTTACTACGGGTAGCGGGAAACACCATATATTTT. As protein: CASSLLRVAGNTIYF. Using reference TRBV28 and TRBJ1-3 for the parts outside the CDR3, the full variable domain is DVKVTQSSRYLVKRTGEKVFLECVQDMDHENMFWYRQDPGLGLRLIYFSYDVKMKEKGDIPEGYSVSREKKERFSLILESASTNQTSMYLCASSLLRVAGNTIYFGEGSWLTVV.

This clone was seen once. The V call is TRBV5-6, the J call TRBJ1-2; no clear D. CDR1 is SGHDT and CDR2 is YYEEEE in the germline V gene. This CDR3 comprises 14 residues. The V end lost 0 bases, the J end lost 5 bases, and 11 bases lay between the germline ends. CDR3: CASSLANQEYGYTF. In DNA, the CDR3 is TGTGCCAGCAGCTTGGCCAACCAAGAGTATGGCTACACCTTC.

The rearrangement uses TRBV19 and TRBJ1-5; D possibly corresponds to TRBD1 (6 bases). CDR1 and CDR2 from the germline V gene are LNHDA and SQIVND (reference sequence). The V end lost 3 bases, the J end lost 4 bases, and 16 bases lay between the germline ends. This CDR3 contains 16 residues. The CDR3 sequence: CASSIVTGTPNQPQHF. The CDR3 region has the DNA TGTGCCAGTAGTATTGTGACTGGGACACCAAATCAGCCCCAGCATTTT. The full variable domain, its missing parts supplied by reference TRBV19 and TRBJ1-5, is DGGITQSPKYLFRKEGQNVTLSCEQNLNHDAMYWYRQDPGQGLRLIYYSQIVNDFQKGDIAEGYSVSREKKESFPLTVTSAQKNPTAFYLCASSIVTGTPNQPQHFGDGTRLSIL.

V gene TRBV28 combines with J gene TRBJ1-1, with unresolved D. Germline V gives CDR1 MDHEN, CDR2 SYDVKM. V lost 5 bases and J lost 7, with 20 bases in between. This CDR3 is built from 15 residues. CDR3 protein: CASSTPTEETGEAFF. The CDR3 DNA follows: TGTGCCAGCAGTACCCCGACCGAGGAAACCGGTGAAGCTTTCTTT.

This rearrangement joins TRBV11-2 to TRBJ2-1, with TRBD2 matching over 8 bases. The ends lost 1 base at V and 9 bases at J; junction bases unmatched: 5. The CDR3 consists of 14 residues. Germline V CDR1 and CDR2: SGHAT, FQNNGV. The CDR3 is CASSLAGGYGEQFF. The DNA for the CDR3 is TGTGCCAGCAGCTTAGCGGGAGGGTATGGTGAGCAGTTCTTC.

The gene calls are TRBV5-4 and TRBJ2-1; possibly TRBD1 or TRBD2 for D (9 bases each). Between the trimmed V and J ends, which lost 4 bases and 5 bases, there was a span of 22 bases. CDR1 SGHNT and CDR2 YYREEE come from the germline V gene (reference sequence). The CDR3 runs 17 residues. The CDR3 sequence is CASSPWDRVAGDNEQFF. The CDR3 nucleotides read TGTGCCAGCAGCCCCTGGGACAGGGTAGCGGGGGACAATGAGCAGTTCTTC.

The chain couples TRBV3-1 (or the pseudogene TRBV3-2) to TRBJ2-5, with TRBD2 as a possible D gene (5 bases). The CDR3 contains 15 residues. Trimming left V 4 bases short and J 5 bases short, with 17 bases between. Germline values: CDR1 LGHDT, CDR2 YNNKEL (reference sequence). The CDR3 DNA sequence: TGTGCCAGCAGCCCACGACCCGCGGGCCTGGAGACCCAGTACTTC. Its protein product is CASSPRPAGLETQYF.

The chain combines TRBV15 with TRBJ1-4; weak D call: TRBD1 (6 bases). Trimming took off 1 base at V and 5 bases at J, with 26 bases between the two ends. This CDR3 is built from 20 residues. In germline, CDR1 is LNHNV, CDR2 YYDKDF (reference sequence). In nucleotides, the CDR3 is TGTGCCACCAGCAGAGGCCCAGGCGGTGTAGTTGGACAGAAGAATGAAAAACTGTTTTTT. As protein: CATSRGPGGVVGQKNEKLFF.

This chain links TRBV11-2 with TRBJ1-2; D is ambiguous. With 0 bases removed from V and 0 bases from J, the gap between germline ends came to 11 bases. The CDR3 covers 16 residues. CDR1 SGHAT and CDR2 FQNNGV come from the germline V gene. The CDR3 coding sequence is TGTGCCAGCAGCTTAGAACAGCCCTTTGCTAACTATGGCTACACCTTC. Translating gives CASSLEQPFANYGYTF.

The genes are TRBV6-2 or TRBV6-3 and TRBJ2-7; no definite D call. Germline V gene lookup returns CDR1 MNHEY and CDR2 SVGEGT. The CDR3 sequence is 12 residues long. Trimming cost V 2 bases and J 4 bases, with 6 bases left between them. For the CDR3, the DNA is TGTGCCAGCAGTTACGAGCTTTACGAGCAGTACTTC. As protein: CASSYELYEQYF.

The chain is built from TRBV4-1 and TRBJ2-7; 8 bases are a match to TRBD1. The trim removed 0 bases at V and 3 bases at J, leaving 4 bases unmatched. CDR1 MGHRA and CDR2 YSYEKL come from the germline V gene. This CDR3 is 15 amino acids long. The CDR3 loop is CASSQEQGGGYEQYF. The CDR3 nucleotides read TGCGCCAGCAGCCAAGAACAGGGGGGTGGCTACGAGCAGTACTTC.

The chain has TRBV15 and TRBJ1-4, with a possible D match to TRBD1 (6 bases). The CDR3 has 15 residues. V lost 5 bases to trimming and J lost 4 bases, with 14 bases between them. Germline CDR1 is LNHNV and CDR2 is YYDKDF (reference sequence). As DNA, the CDR3 is TGTGCCACCAGCGGGGGTGGCAGGGGTAATGAAAAACTGTTTTTT. It yields the protein CATSGGGRGNEKLFF.